These 11 T cell receptor beta chains share one sample of origin, sequenced in a study of control samples from healthy donors and cancer patients. Assay: immunoSEQ multiplex PCR; the TCRdb copy retains only in-frame clones and omits some. The sample shows 90,000 to 150,000 clones, more than 80% of them seen only once. Sequencing was carried out using blood. The receptors were sampled from a middle-aged man in good health.

The V gene is TRBV10-3, the J gene TRBJ1-2; D is uncertain. The length of the CDR3 is 12 residues. Trimming removed 6 bases at V and 2 bases at J, with 7 bases between. Germline CDR1 reads ENHRY; CDR2 reads SYGVKD. CDR3 sequence: CAIRDQNYGYTF. CDR3 coding DNA: TGTGCCATCAGAGACCAGAACTATGGCTACACCTTC.

The gene calls are TRBV3-1 (or the pseudogene TRBV3-2) and TRBJ1-6; tentative D call: TRBD1 (5 bases). Germline lookup yields CDR1 LGHDT and CDR2 YNNKEL (reference sequence). Trimming pared 1 base from V and 10 bases from J, leaving 11 bases between. This CDR3 comprises 14 residues. CDR3 residues: CASSQGQGGSPLHF. Written as DNA, the CDR3 is TGTGCCAGCAGCCAAGGGCAGGGAGGGTCACCCCTCCACTTT.

This chain joins TRBV5-1 and TRBJ2-7; possibly TRBD2 for D (5 bases). The germline V gene encodes CDR1 SGHRS and CDR2 YFSETQ. Trimming took off 0 bases at V and 0 bases at J, with 10 bases between the two ends. This CDR3 spans 15 amino acids. The DNA for the CDR3 is TGCGCCAGCAGCTTGGACGGTGGGAGCTCCTACGAGCAGTACTTC. It yields the protein CASSLDGGSSYEQYF.

The rearrangement joins TRBV27 to TRBJ2-1, with D possibly being TRBD2 (5 bases). The CDR3 sequence is 13 residues long. Germline V gene data show CDR1 as MNHEY and CDR2 as SMNVEV (reference sequence). The V and J ends lost 3 bases and 7 bases respectively, with 10 bases between them. The CDR3 coding sequence is TGTGCCAGCAGTTTGGCCAGAGGGAATGAGCAGTTCTTC. Encoded protein: CASSLARGNEQFF.

The chain couples TRBV27 to TRBJ1-1; 7 nucleotides line up with TRBD1. The J segment lost 0 bases and the V segment lost 3 bases, leaving 10 bases of the junction unmatched. The CDR3 runs to 17 residues. Germline CDR1 and CDR2: MNHEY and SMNVEV (reference sequence). This chain's CDR3 is CASSFGFSGGMNTEAFF. In nucleotides, the CDR3 is TGTGCCAGCAGTTTCGGATTTTCAGGGGGGATGAACACTGAAGCTTTCTTT.

This chain joins TRBV19 and TRBJ1-6; 7 nucleotides match TRBD1. V shed 6 bases, J shed 10 bases, and the junction held 9 bases outside the gene matches. Germline CDR1 is LNHDA and CDR2 is SQIVND (reference sequence). The CDR3 has 14 residues. The CDR3 protein is CASRKTGLESPLHF. The CDR3 DNA follows: TGTGCCAGTAGGAAGACAGGGCTAGAGTCACCCCTCCACTTT.

The genes are TRBV19 and TRBJ1-4; TRBD1 is a possible D gene (6 bases). Germline loops: CDR1 LNHDA, CDR2 SQIVND (reference sequence). V was shortened by 0 bases and J by 4 bases, with 9 bases between the two germline ends. This CDR3 is 15 amino acids long. DNA of the CDR3: TGTGCCAGTAGTATAGATCTACAGGGTAATGAAAAACTGTTTTTT. This codes for CASSIDLQGNEKLFF.

The chain is built from TRBV6-5 and TRBJ1-2; D is possibly TRBD1 (5 bases). The CDR3 consists of 12 residues. Trimming stripped 10 bases from V and 3 bases from J, with 12 bases between. CDR1 and CDR2 (germline): MNHEY, SVGAGI. CDR3 DNA: TGTGCCACCTCTTTAGGGGACTATGGCTACACCTTC. Amino acid sequence: CATSLGDYGYTF.

The chain combines TRBV4-1 with TRBJ1-6; TRBD1 matches 7 bases. The CDR3 loop spans 15 amino acids. V gave up 1 base and J gave up 7 bases; unmatched junction bases: 4. Germline V gene lookup returns CDR1 MGHRA and CDR2 YSYEKL. Here the CDR3 reads CASSQVRQGNSPLHF. In nucleotides, the CDR3 is TGCGCCAGCAGCCAAGTAAGACAGGGCAATTCACCCCTCCACTTT.

This clone came up a few times. The chain combines TRBV9 with TRBJ1-2, with D hard to call. Germline CDR1 SGDLS, CDR2 YYNGEE. CDR3 length: 15 residues. V was clipped by 4 bases and J by 0 bases, with 13 bases between them. This CDR3 is CASSPSLSSNYGYTF. CDR3 sequence (DNA): TGTGCCAGCAGCCCCTCTTTGTCGTCTAACTATGGCTACACCTTC.

The V and J genes are TRBV15 and TRBJ2-1, with D perhaps matching TRBD2 (5 bases). The CDR3 length is 12 residues. V was shortened by 4 bases and J by 4 bases, with 5 bases between the two germline ends. CDR1 and CDR2 (germline): LNHNV, YYDKDF (reference sequence). In DNA, the CDR3 is TGTGCCACCAGCACGGGGTACAATGAGCAGTTCTTC. It specifies CATSTGYNEQFF.